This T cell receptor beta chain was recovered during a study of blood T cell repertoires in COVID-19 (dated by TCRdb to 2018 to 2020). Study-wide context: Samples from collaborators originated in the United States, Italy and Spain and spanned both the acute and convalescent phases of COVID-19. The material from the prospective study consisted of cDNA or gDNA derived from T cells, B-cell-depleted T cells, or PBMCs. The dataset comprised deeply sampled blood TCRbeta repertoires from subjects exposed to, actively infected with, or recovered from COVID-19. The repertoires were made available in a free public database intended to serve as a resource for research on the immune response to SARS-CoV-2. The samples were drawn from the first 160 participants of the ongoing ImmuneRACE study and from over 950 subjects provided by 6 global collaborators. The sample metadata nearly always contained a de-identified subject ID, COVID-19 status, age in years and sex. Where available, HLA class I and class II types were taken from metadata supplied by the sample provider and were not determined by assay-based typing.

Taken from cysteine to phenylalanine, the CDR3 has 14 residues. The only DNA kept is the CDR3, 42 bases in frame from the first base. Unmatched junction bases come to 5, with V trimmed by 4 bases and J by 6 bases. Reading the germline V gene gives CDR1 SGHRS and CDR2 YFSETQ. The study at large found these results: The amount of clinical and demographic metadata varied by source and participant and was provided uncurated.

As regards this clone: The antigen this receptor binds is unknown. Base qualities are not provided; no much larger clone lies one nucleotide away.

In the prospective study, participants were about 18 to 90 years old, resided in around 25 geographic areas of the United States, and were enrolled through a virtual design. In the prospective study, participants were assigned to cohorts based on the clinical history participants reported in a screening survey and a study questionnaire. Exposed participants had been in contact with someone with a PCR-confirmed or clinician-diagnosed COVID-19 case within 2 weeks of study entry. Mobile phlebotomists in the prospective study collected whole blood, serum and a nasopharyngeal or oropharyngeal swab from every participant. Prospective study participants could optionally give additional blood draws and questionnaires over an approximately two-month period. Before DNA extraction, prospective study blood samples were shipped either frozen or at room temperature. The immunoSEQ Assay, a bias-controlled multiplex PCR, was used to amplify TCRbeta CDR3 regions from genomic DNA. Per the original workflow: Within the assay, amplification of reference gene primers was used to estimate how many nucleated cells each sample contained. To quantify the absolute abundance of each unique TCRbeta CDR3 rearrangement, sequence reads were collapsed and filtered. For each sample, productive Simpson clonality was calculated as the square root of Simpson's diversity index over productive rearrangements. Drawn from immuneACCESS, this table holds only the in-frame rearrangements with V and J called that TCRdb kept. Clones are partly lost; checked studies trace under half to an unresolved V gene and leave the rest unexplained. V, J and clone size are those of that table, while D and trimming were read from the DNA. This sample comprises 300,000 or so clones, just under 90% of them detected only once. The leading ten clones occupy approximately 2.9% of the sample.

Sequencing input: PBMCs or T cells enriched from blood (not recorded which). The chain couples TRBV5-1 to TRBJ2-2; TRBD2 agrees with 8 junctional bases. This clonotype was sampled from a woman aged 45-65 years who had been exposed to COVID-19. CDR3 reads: CASSRRGDAGELFF. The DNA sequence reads TGCGCCAGCAGCCGGCGGGGGGATGCCGGGGAGCTGTTTTTT.